These 10 T cell receptor beta chains were all obtained from the same sample, sequenced in a study of T cells of healthy individuals. TCRdb passed the 5' RACE reads through MiXCR, listing each CDR3 protein once. The sample has 45,000 to 60,000 distinct CDR3 sequences, roughly 14% seen once. Every receptor here comes from a human donor in good health.

This clonotype was detected only a few times. This chain joins TRBV2 and TRBJ2-7, with 7 bases fitting TRBD1. Trimming at V came to 8 bases and at J to 0 bases, leaving 7 bases not matched to a gene. Germline CDR1 SNHLY, CDR2 FYNNEI. The CDR3 sequence is 14 residues long. CDR3 sequence (DNA): TGTGCCAGCGGGGGACAGTCGAGCTCCTACGAGCAGTACTTC. The encoded protein is CASGGQSSSYEQYF.

The rearrangement joins TRBV20-1 to TRBJ2-3, with D perhaps matching TRBD1 or TRBD2 (5 bases each). The CDR3 runs 16 residues. Germline loops: CDR1 DFQATT, CDR2 SNEGSKA (reference sequence). Trimming left V 6 bases short and J 0 bases short, with 19 bases between. CDR3: CSATLLYGTSTDTQYF. The CDR3 nucleotides are TGCAGTGCAACCCTCTTGTATGGGACCAGCACAGATACGCAGTATTTT.

The chain employs TRBV20-1 and TRBJ2-6, with 7 bases lining up with TRBD2. Trimming cost V 6 bases and J 0 bases; bases outside gene matches: 8. CDR3 length: 16 amino acids. Germline-derived CDR1 and CDR2 are DFQATT and SNEGSKA (reference sequence). CDR3 in DNA: TGCAGTGCCTCCCTGGGGGGGACCTCTGGGGCCAACGTCCTGACTTTC. Its protein product is CSASLGGTSGANVLTF.

In this sample, this clonotype turned up a few times. The CDR3 sequence is CASSARTGAAGELFF. CDR3 DNA sequence: TGTGCCAGCAGCGCACGGACAGGGGCGGCCGGGGAGCTGTTTTTT. The chain links TRBV5-5 to TRBJ2-2; 9 bases fit TRBD1. Looked up from germline, CDR1 is SGHKS and CDR2 is YYEKEE (reference sequence). This CDR3 spans 15 amino acids. V lost 4 bases and J lost 6; bases outside the gene matches: 7.

The chain joins TRBV25-1 to TRBJ2-5; D may correspond to TRBD1 or TRBD2 (7 bases each). This CDR3 is built from 14 residues. Germline-derived CDR1 and CDR2 are MGHDK and SYGVNS. Trimming cost V 7 bases and J 5 bases, with 17 bases left between them. CDR3: CASTSRGRVETQYF. The CDR3 DNA is TGTGCCAGCACCTCCAGGGGGAGGGTGGAGACCCAGTACTTC.

This clonotype appeared a few times. V usage is TRBV7-2 and J usage is TRBJ1-1; D is perhaps TRBD1 (5 bases). The CDR3 is made up of 13 amino acids. The germline V gene encodes CDR1 SGHTA and CDR2 FQGNSA. V was cut by 5 bases and J by 9 bases, with 16 bases left in between. The CDR3 DNA sequence: TGTGCCAGCAGCGGAAGGGAGGGGTCGAAAGCTTTCTTT. This translates into CASSGREGSKAFF.

In its sample, this clonotype was seen many times. The rearrangement joins TRBV10-3 to TRBJ2-1, with 7 bases matching TRBD1. V shed 6 bases and J 2 bases; nucleotides not matched to a gene: 10. CDR3 length: 16 residues. Germline V gene sequence: CDR1 ENHRY, CDR2 SYGVKD. CDR3 loop: CAISSNRGPTYNEQFF. CDR3 in DNA: TGTGCCATCAGCTCCAATAGGGGGCCCACCTACAATGAGCAGTTCTTC.

This clonotype was seen at least ten times. The V and J genes are TRBV5-1 and TRBJ2-1; 7 bases align to TRBD2. The CDR3 contains 16 residues. The germline gives CDR1 SGHRS, CDR2 YFSETQ. Trimming removed 4 bases from V and 0 bases from J; junction bases left unmatched: 7. The CDR3 region has the DNA TGCGCCAGCAGCGGTAGCGGGTCCGCCTCCTACAATGAGCAGTTCTTC. The encoded protein is CASSGSGSASYNEQFF.

This clonotype came up once. The chain links TRBV20-1 to TRBJ2-3; maybe TRBD2 (5 bases). The V and J ends lost 3 bases and 4 bases respectively, with 17 bases between them. The germline CDR1 and CDR2 sequences are DFQATT and SNEGSKA (reference sequence). The CDR3 spans 15 residues. In DNA form, the CDR3 reads TGCAGTGCTAGGGATATAAGGCGGGCCCCAGATACGCAGTATTTT. Protein sequence: CSARDIRRAPDTQYF.

In its sample, this clonotype was seen many times. The rearrangement joins TRBV27 to TRBJ2-7; 9 nucleotides match TRBD1. This CDR3 has 14 amino acids. CDR1 and CDR2 from the germline V gene are MNHEY and SMNVEV (reference sequence). V was pared by 5 bases and J by 6 bases, with 8 bases of the junction left unmatched. CDR3 in DNA: TGTGCCAGCAGTCCGGGGACAGGGTTCACCGAGCAGTACTTC. It yields the protein CASSPGTGFTEQYF.